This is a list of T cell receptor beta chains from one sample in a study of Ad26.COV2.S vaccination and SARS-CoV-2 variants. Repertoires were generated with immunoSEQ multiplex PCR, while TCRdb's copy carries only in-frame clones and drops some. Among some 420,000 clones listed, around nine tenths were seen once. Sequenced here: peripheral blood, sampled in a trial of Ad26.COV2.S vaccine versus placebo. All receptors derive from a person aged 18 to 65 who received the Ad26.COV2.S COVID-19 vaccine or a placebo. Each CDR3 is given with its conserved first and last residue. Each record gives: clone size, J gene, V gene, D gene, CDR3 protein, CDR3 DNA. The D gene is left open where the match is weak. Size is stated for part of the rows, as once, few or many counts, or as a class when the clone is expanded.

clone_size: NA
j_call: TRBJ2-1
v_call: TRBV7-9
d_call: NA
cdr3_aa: CASSFPLGRAKNNEQFF
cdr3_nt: TGTGCCAGCAGCTTTCCCCTTGGAAGGGCCAAAAACAATGAGCAGTTCTTC

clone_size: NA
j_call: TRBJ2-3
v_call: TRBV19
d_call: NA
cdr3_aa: CASSIGQGGGTQYF
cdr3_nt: TGTGCCAGTAGTATTGGGCAGGGTGGAGGGACGCAGTATTTT

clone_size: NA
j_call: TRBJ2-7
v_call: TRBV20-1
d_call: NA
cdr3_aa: CSARTGYEQYF
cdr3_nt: TGCAGTGCTAGAACAGGGTACGAGCAGTACTTC

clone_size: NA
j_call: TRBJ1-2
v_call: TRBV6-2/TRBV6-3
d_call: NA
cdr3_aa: CASSYGTSGYTF
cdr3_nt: TGTGCCAGCAGTTACGGCACATCTGGCTACACCTTC

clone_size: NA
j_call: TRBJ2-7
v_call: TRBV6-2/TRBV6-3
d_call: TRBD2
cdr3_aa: CASSDGGWRGASYEQYF
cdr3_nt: TGTGCCAGCAGCGACGGCGGTTGGCGGGGGGCGAGCTACGAGCAGTACTTC

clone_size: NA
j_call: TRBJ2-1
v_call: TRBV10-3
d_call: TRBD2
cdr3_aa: CAISRTSGGVNEQFF
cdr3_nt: TGTGCCATCAGCAGGACTAGCGGGGGGGTCAATGAGCAGTTCTTC

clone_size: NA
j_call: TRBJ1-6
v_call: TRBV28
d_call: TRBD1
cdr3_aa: CASSDRTGFGPLHF
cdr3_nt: TGTGCCAGCAGTGATCGGACAGGGTTTGGACCCCTCCACTTT

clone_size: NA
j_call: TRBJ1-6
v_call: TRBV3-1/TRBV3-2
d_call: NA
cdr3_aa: CASSHGFSVSPLHF
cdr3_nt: TGTGCCAGCAGCCACGGTTTTTCCGTCTCACCCCTCCACTTT

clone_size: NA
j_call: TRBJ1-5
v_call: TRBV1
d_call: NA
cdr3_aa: CTSSLSAVNRDRGRSNQPQHF
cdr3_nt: TGCACCAGCAGCCTTTCTGCAGTAAACCGAGACAGGGGTCGTAGCAATCAGCCCCAGCATTTT

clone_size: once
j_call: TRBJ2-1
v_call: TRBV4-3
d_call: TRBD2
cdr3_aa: CASSQETSGYYEQFF
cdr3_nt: TGCGCCAGCAGCCAAGAGACTAGCGGGTATTATGAGCAGTTCTTC

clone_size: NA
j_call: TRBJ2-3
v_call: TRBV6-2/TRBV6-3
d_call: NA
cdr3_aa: CASSTGRGTDTQYF
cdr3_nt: TGTGCCAGCAGTACGGGGCGGGGCACAGATACGCAGTATTTT

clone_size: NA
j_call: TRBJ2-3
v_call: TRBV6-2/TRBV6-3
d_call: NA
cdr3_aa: CASSPRVDTQYF
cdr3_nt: TGTGCCAGCAGTCCCAGGGTAGATACGCAGTATTTT

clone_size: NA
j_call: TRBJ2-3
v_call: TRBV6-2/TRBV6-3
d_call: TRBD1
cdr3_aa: CASSRTGGAPLGQYF
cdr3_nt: TGTGCCAGCAGCCGGACAGGGGGCGCCCCACTTGGGCAGTATTTT

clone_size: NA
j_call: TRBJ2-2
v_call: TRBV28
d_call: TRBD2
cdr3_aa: CASSQGTSGWTGELFF
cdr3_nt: TGTGCCAGCAGCCAAGGGACTAGCGGGTGGACCGGGGAGCTGTTTTTT

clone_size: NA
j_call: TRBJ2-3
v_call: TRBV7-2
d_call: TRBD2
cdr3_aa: CASSFIVTSGTDTQYF
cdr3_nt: TGTGCCAGCAGCTTCATAGTGACTAGCGGTACAGATACGCAGTATTTT

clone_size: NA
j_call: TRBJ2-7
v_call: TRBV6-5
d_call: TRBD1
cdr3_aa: CASSLFGTGGWEQYF
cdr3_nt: TGTGCCAGCAGTCTTTTCGGGACAGGGGGGTGGGAGCAGTACTTC

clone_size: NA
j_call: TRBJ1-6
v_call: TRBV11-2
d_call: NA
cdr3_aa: CASSLVFRGQKYSPLHF
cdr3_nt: TGTGCCAGCAGCTTAGTATTTCGGGGGCAGAAATATTCACCCCTCCACTTT

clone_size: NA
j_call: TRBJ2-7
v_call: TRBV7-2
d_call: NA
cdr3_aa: CASSPSGVQSSYEQYF
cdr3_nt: TGTGCCAGCAGCCCTTCGGGGGTACAAAGTTCCTACGAGCAGTACTTC

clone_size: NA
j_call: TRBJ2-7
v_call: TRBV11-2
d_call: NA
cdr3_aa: CASSLVLRFYEQYF
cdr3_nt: TGTGCCAGCAGCTTAGTCCTCAGATTCTACGAGCAGTACTTC

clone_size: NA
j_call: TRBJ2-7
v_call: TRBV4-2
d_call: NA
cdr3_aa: CASSQDWRGGFYEQYF
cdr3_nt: TGTGCCAGCAGCCAAGATTGGAGGGGGGGATTTTACGAGCAGTACTTC

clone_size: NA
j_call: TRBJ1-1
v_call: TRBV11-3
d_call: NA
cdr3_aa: CASSLVEDTEAFF
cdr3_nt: TGTGCCAGCAGCTTAGTTGAAGACACTGAAGCTTTCTTT

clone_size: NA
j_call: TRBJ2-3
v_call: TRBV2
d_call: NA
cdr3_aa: CASTAISGGGPDTQYF
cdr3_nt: TGTGCCAGCACGGCGATCTCAGGGGGGGGGCCGGATACGCAGTATTTT

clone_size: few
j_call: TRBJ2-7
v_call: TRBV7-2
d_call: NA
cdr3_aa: CASSPGPTGVYEQYF
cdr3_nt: TGTGCCAGCAGCCCCGGGCCCACTGGGGTATACGAGCAGTACTTC

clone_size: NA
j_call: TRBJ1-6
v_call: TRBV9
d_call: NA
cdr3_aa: CASSPGRNNSPLHF
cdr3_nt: TGTGCCAGCAGCCCAGGACGGAATAATTCACCCCTCCACTTT

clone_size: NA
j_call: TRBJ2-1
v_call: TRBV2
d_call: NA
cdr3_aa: CASRGYGEQFF
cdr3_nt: TGTGCCAGCCGGGGATATGGGGAGCAGTTCTTC

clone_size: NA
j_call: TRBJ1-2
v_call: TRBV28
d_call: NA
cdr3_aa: CASRPLGRGRRNYGYTF
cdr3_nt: TGTGCCAGCAGACCCTTGGGGCGGGGGCGCCGGAACTATGGCTACACCTTC

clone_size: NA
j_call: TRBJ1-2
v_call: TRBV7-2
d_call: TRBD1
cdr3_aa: CASSLDRGIGYTF
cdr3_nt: TGTGCCAGCAGCTTAGACAGGGGTATAGGCTACACCTTC

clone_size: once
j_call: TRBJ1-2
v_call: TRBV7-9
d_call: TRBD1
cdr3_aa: CASSSWDRTASGYTF
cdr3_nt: TGTGCCAGCAGCTCCTGGGACAGGACGGCAAGCGGCTACACCTTC

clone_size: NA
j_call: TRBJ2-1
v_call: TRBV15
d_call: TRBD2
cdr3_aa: CATSRDLAGGRYNEQFF
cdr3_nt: TGTGCCACCAGCAGAGATCTGGCGGGGGGGCGGTACAATGAGCAGTTCTTC

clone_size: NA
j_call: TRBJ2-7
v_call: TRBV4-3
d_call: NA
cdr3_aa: CASSQVTRRSTYEQYF
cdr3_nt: TGCGCCAGCAGCCAAGTTACACGGCGCTCGACCTACGAGCAGTACTTC

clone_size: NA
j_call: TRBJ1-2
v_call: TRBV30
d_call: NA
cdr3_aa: CAWSSGLSNYGYTF
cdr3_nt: TGTGCCTGGAGTTCAGGCTTATCTAACTATGGCTACACCTTC

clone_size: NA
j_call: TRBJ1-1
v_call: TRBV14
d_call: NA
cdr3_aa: CASSQGVNTEAFF
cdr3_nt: TGTGCCAGCAGCCAAGGGGTGAACACTGAAGCTTTCTTT

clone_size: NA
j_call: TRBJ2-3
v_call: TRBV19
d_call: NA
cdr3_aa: CAAGGHGDTQYF
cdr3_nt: TGTGCCGCAGGGGGGCATGGAGATACGCAGTATTTT

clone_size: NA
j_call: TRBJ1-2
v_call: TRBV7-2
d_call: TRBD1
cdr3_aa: CASSVGQGGYGYTF
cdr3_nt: TGTGCCAGCAGCGTAGGACAGGGGGGCTATGGCTACACCTTC

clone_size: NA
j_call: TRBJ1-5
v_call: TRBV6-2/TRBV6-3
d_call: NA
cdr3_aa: CASSLGIWGQPQHF
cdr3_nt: TGTGCCAGCAGCCTCGGAATTTGGGGGCAGCCCCAGCATTTT

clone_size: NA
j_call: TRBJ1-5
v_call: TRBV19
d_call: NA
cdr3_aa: CASSMYKMPQHF
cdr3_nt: TGTGCCAGTAGTATGTATAAAATGCCCCAGCATTTT

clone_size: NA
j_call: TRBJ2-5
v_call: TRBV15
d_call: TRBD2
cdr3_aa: CATSVRGGGETQYF
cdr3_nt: TGTGCCACCAGCGTGCGGGGGGGAGGCGAGACCCAGTACTTC

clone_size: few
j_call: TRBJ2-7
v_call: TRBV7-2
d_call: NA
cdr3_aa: CASSYRLELGEQYF
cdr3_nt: TGTGCCAGCAGCTACAGACTGGAACTCGGTGAGCAGTACTTC

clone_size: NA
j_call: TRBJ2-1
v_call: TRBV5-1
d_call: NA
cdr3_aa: CASSLGTAFNEQFF
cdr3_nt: TGCGCCAGCAGCTTGGGGACAGCCTTCAATGAGCAGTTCTTC

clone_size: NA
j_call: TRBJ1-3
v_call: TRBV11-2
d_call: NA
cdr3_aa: CASSLTGRAVSGNTIYF
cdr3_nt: TGTGCCAGCAGCTTAACGGGGCGGGCCGTCTCTGGAAACACCATATATTTT

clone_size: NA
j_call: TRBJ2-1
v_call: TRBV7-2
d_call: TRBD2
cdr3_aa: CASRGLAGGSYNEQFF
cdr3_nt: TGTGCCAGCAGGGGACTAGCGGGGGGTTCCTACAATGAGCAGTTCTTC

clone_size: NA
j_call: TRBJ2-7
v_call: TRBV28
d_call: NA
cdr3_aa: CASSLLSGTYEQYF
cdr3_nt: TGTGCCAGCAGTTTATTGTCGGGAACTTACGAGCAGTACTTC

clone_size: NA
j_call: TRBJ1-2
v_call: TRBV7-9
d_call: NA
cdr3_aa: CASSLDGKYGYTF
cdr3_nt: TGTGCCAGCAGCCTTGACGGAAAGTATGGCTACACCTTC

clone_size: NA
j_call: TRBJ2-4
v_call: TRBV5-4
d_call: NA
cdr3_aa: CASSPKEGKNIQYF
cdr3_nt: TGTGCCAGCAGCCCAAAAGAGGGCAAAAACATTCAGTACTTC

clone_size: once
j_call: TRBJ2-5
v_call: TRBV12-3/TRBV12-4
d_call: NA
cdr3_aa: CASIRGETQYF
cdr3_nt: TGTGCCAGCATTAGGGGTGAGACCCAGTACTTC

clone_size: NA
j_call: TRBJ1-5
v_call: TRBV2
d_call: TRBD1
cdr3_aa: CASRGRDSIYSNQPQHF
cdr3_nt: TGTGCCAGCAGGGGCAGGGACAGTATTTATAGCAATCAGCCCCAGCATTTT

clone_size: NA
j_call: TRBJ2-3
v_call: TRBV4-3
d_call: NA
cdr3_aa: CASSQVAGAGTDTQYF
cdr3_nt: TGCGCCAGCAGCCAAGTTGCGGGGGCCGGCACAGATACGCAGTATTTT

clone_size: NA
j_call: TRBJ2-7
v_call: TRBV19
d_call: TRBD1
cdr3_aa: CASSSGTGGLYEQYF
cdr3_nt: TGTGCCAGTAGTTCCGGGACAGGGGGCCTCTACGAGCAGTACTTC

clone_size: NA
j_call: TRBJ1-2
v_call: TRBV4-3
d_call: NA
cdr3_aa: CASSQDVKLFYGYTF
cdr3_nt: TGCGCCAGCAGCCAAGATGTCAAGCTTTTCTATGGCTACACCTTC

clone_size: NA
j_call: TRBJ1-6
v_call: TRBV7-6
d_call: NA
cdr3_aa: CASSRGSYNSPLHF
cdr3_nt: TGTGCCAGCAGCCGGGGCTCCTATAATTCACCCCTCCACTTT

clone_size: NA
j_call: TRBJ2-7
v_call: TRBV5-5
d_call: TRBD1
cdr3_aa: CASSWDRRNGEQYF
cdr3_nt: TGTGCCAGCAGCTGGGACAGACGGAATGGCGAGCAGTACTTC

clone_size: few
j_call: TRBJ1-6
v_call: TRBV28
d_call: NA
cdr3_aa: CASSLLQGEGPPLHF
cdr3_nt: TGTGCCAGCAGCCTACTACAGGGCGAGGGGCCACCCCTCCACTTT

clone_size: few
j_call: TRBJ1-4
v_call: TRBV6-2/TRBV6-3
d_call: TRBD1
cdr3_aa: CASSYRGRETNEKLFF
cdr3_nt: TGTGCCAGCAGTTACAGGGGGCGCGAAACTAATGAAAAACTGTTTTTT

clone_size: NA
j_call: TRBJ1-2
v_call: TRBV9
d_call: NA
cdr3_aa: CASSQGQLGGYTF
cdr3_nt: TGTGCCAGCAGCCAAGGACAGTTGGGGGGCTACACCTTC

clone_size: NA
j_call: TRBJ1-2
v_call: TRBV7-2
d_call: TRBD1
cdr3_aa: CASSSQGAGGYTF
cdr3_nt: TGTGCCAGCAGCTCCCAGGGGGCGGGAGGCTACACCTTC